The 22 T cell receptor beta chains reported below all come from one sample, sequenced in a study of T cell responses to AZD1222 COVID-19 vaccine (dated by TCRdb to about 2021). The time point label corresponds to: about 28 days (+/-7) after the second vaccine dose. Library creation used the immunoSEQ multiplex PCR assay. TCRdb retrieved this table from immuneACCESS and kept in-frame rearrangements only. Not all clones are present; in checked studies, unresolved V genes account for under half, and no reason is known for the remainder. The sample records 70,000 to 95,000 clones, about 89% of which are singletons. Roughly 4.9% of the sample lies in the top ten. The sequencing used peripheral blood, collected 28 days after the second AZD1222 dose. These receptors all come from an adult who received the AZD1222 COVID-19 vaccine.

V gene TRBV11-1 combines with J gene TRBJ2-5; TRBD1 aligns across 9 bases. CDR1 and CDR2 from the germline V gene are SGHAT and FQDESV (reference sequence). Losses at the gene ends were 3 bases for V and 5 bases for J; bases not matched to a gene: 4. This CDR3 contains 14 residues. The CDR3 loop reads CASSFGTGPETQYF. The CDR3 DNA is TGTGCCAGCAGCTTCGGGACAGGGCCGGAGACCCAGTACTTC.

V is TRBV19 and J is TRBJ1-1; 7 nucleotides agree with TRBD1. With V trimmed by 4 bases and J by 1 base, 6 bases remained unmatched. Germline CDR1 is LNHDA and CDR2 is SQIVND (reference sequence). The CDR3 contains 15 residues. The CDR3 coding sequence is TGTGCCAGTAGTAGGACCCACAGGGGGAACACTGAAGCTTTCTTT. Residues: CASSRTHRGNTEAFF.

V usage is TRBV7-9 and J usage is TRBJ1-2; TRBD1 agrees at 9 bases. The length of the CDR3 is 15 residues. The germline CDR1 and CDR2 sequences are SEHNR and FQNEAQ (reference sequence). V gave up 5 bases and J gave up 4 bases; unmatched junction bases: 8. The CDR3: CASSLIGTGSYGYTF. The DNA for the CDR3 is TGTGCCAGCAGCCTGATAGGGACAGGGAGCTATGGCTACACCTTC.

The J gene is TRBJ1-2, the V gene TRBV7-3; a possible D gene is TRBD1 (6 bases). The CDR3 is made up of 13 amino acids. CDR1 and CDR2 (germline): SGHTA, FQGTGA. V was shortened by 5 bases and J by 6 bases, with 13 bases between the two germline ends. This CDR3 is CASSPQPGDGYTF. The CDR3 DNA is TGTGCCAGCAGCCCCCAACCAGGGGATGGCTACACCTTC. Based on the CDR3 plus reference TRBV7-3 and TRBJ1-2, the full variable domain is GAGVSQTPSNKVTEKGKYVELRCDPISGHTALYWYRQSLGQGPEFLIYFQGTGAADDSGLPNDRFFAVRPEGSVSTLKIQRTERGDSAVYLCASSPQPGDGYTFGSGTRLTVV.

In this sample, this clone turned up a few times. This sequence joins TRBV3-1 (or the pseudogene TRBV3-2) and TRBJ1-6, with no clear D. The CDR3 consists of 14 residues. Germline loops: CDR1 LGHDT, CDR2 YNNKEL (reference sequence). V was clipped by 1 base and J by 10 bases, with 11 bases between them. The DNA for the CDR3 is TGTGCCAGCAGCCAAGCCTCGTACGAGTCACCCCTCCACTTT. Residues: CASSQASYESPLHF.

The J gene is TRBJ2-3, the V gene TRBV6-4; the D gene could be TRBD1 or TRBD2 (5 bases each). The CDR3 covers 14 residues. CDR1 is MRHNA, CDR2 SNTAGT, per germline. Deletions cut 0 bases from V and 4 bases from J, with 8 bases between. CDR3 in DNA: TGTGCCAGCAGTGACTCTTGGGGGTCAGATACGCAGTATTTT. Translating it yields CASSDSWGSDTQYF.

DNA of the CDR3: TGTGCCAGCAGCTTAGAGGGACAGGGGTCACCCCTCCACTTT. It translates to CASSLEGQGSPLHF. V usage is TRBV7-9 and J usage is TRBJ1-6, with 10 positions matching TRBD1. Germline V gives CDR1 SEHNR, CDR2 FQNEAQ (reference sequence). The CDR3 has 14 amino acids. Losses at the gene ends were 1 base for V and 10 bases for J; bases not matched to a gene: 1.

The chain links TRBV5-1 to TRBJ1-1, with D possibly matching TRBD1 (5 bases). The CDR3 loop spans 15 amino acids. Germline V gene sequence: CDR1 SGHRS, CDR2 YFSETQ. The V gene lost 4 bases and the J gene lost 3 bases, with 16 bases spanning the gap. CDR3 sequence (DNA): TGCGCCAGCAGCGTTTCAGAGGGGAGGGACACTGAAGCTTTCTTT. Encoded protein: CASSVSEGRDTEAFF.

The CDR3 region is CASRGTAWQPQHF. Here the CDR3 DNA reads TGTGCCAGCAGGGGGACAGCATGGCAGCCCCAGCATTTT. This chain connects TRBV12-3 or TRBV12-4 to TRBJ1-5, with TRBD1 matching 7 bases. This CDR3 has 13 amino acids. Unmatched junction bases numbered 6, after V lost 6 bases and J lost 7 bases.

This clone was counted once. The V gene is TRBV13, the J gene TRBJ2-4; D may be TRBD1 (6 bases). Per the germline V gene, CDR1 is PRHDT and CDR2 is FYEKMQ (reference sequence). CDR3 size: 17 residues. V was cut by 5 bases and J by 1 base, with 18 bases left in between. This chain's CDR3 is CASSTGQTRAAKNIQYF. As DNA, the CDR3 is TGTGCCAGCAGCACTGGACAGACCCGGGCGGCCAAAAACATTCAGTACTTC.

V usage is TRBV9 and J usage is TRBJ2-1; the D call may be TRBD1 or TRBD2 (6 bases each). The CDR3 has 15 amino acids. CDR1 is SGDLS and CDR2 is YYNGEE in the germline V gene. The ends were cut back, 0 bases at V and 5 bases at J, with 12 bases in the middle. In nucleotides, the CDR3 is TGTGCCAGCAGCGTAGGGGGGGCCAGCAACAATGAGCAGTTCTTC. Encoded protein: CASSVGGASNNEQFF.

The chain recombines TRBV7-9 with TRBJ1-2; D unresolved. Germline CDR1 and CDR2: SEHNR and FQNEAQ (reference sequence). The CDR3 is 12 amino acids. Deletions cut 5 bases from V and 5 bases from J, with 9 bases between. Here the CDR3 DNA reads TGTGCCAGCAGCCCAGGCAAATATGGCTACACCTTC. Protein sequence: CASSPGKYGYTF.

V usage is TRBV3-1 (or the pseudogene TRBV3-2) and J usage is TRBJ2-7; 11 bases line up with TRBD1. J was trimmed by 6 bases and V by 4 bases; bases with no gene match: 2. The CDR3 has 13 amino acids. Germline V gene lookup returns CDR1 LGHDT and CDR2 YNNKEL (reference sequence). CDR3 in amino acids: CASSRTGGGEQYF. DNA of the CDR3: TGTGCCAGCAGCCGGACAGGGGGCGGCGAGCAGTACTTC.

CDR3: CASSQTPQETQYF. CDR3 nucleotide sequence: TGTGCCAGCAGCCAAACCCCTCAGGAGACCCAGTACTTC. The V and J genes are TRBV3-1 (or the pseudogene TRBV3-2) and TRBJ2-5; D is ambiguous. The germline CDR1 and CDR2 sequences are LGHDT and YNNKEL (reference sequence). CDR3 length equals 13 residues. The V end lost 2 bases, the J end lost 5 bases, and 9 bases lay between the germline ends.

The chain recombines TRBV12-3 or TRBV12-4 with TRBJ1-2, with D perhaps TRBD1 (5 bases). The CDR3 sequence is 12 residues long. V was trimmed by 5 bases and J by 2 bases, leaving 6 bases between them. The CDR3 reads CASSPGNYGYTF. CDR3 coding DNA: TGTGCCAGCAGTCCAGGGAACTATGGCTACACCTTC.

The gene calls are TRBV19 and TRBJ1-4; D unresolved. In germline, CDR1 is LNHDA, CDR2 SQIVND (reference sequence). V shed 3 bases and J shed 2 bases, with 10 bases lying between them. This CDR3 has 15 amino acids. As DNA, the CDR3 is TGTGCCAGTAGTATGGACCTAGGGACTAATGAAAAACTGTTTTTT. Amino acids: CASSMDLGTNEKLFF.

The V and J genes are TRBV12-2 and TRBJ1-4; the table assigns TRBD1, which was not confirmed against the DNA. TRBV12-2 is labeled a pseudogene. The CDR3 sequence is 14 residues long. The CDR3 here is CASRNGTGDEKLFF. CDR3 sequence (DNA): TGTGCAAGTCGCAACGGGACAGGGGATGAAAAACTGTTTTTT.

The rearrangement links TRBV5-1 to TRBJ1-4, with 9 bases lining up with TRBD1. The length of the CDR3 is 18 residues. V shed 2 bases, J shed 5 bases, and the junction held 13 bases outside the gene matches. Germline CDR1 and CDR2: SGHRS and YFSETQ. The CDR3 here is CASSLLGGQGPSNEKLFF. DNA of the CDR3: TGCGCCAGCAGCTTATTAGGGGGACAGGGTCCCTCCAATGAAAAACTGTTTTTT.

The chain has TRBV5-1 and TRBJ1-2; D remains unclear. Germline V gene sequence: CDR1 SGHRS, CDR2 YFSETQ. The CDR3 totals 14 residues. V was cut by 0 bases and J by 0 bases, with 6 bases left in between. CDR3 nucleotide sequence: TGCGCCAGCAGCTTGGCTGTAGCTAACTATGGCTACACCTTC. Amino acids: CASSLAVANYGYTF.

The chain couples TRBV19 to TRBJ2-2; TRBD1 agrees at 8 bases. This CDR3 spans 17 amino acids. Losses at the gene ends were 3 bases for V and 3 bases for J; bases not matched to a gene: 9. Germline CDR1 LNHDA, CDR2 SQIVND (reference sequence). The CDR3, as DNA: TGTGCCAGTAGTATCCACCGGACAGGGTTGGACACCGGGGAGCTGTTTTTT. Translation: CASSIHRTGLDTGELFF.

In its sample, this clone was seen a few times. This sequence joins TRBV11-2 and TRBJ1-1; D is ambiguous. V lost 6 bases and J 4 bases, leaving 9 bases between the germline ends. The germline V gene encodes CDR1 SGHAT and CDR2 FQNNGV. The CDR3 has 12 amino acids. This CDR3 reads CASSRLGTEAFF. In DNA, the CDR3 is TGTGCCAGCAGTCGTCTTGGCACTGAAGCTTTCTTT. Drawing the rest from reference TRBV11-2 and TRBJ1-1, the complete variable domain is EAGVAQSPRYKIIEKRQSVAFWCNPISGHATLYWYQQILGQGPKLLIQFQNNGVVDDSQLPKDRFSAERLKGVDSTLKIQPAKLEDSAVYLCASSRLGTEAFFGQGTRLTVV.

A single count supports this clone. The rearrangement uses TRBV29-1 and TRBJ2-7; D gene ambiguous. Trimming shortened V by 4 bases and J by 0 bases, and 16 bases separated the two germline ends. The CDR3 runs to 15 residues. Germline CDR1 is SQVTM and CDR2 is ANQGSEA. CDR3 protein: CSVVLNVQSSYEQYF. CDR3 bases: TGCAGCGTTGTATTGAACGTTCAGAGCTCCTACGAGCAGTACTTC.